Below are 23 T cell receptor beta chains sequenced from a single sample in a study of shared clonotypes between healthy human individuals. Using immunoSEQ multiplex PCR, the repertoire was profiled, and TCRdb retains in-frame clones only, with some absent. The table records nearly 750,000 clones, 55% to 75% of them present only once. Sequences were obtained from memory CD4+ T cells sorted from blood. Subset denoted: CD45RA-negative fraction. These receptors were taken from a woman aged 30 to 39 in good health.

This chain joins TRBV5-4 and TRBJ2-4; D remains unclear. Germline V lookup: CDR1 SGHNT, CDR2 YYREEE (reference sequence). CDR3 length equals 14 residues. Deletions cut 1 base from V and 3 bases from J, with 8 bases between. DNA for the CDR3: TGTGCCAGCAGCTTGATGGGGATCAAAAACATTCAGTACTTC. Translated, it gives CASSLMGIKNIQYF.

This chain connects TRBV15 to TRBJ2-7, with 13 bases fitting TRBD2. Germline CDR1 LNHNV, CDR2 YYDKDF (reference sequence). V lost 4 bases to trimming and J lost 10 bases; unmatched junction nucleotides: 10. The CDR3 is made up of 15 amino acids. The CDR3 DNA is TGTGCCACCAGCACTAGGACTAGCGGGAGTAGGCGACAGTACTTC. The encoded protein is CATSTRTSGSRRQYF.

The V gene is TRBV18, the J gene TRBJ1-3; 7 bases fit TRBD1. V was pared by 1 base and J by 6 bases, with 3 bases of the junction left unmatched. This CDR3 region has 14 residues. Germline V gives CDR1 KGHSH, CDR2 LQKENI. The CDR3 protein is CASSPRDSLNTIYF. CDR3 DNA sequence: TGTGCCAGCTCACCACGGGACAGTCTAAACACCATATATTTT.

This chain connects TRBV28 to TRBJ2-2, with unresolved D. Germline CDR1 MDHEN, CDR2 SYDVKM. The CDR3 is 12 amino acids. Trimming removed 6 bases at V and 4 bases at J, with 6 bases between. The chain's CDR3 is CASRVTTGELFF. DNA of the CDR3: TGTGCCAGCAGAGTCACCACCGGGGAGCTGTTTTTT.

The gene calls are TRBV5-1 and TRBJ1-1; D ambiguous. Per the germline V gene, CDR1 is SGHRS and CDR2 is YFSETQ. CDR3 length: 13 residues. The germline V and J ends were trimmed by 4 bases and 7 bases, with 14 bases remaining between them. This CDR3 reads CASSSGIGGEAFF. The CDR3 region has the DNA TGCGCCAGCAGCAGTGGGATAGGCGGTGAAGCTTTCTTT.

Of note for this clone: Different DNA sequences within this sample yield the same CDR3. This rearrangement joins TRBV5-1 to TRBJ2-7; D is unclear. CDR3 length: 12 residues. The germline V and J ends were trimmed by 1 base and 4 bases, with 6 bases remaining between them. Germline CDR1 reads SGHRS; CDR2 reads YFSETQ. CDR3 in amino acids: CASSLLGYEQYF. The CDR3 DNA is TGCGCCAGCAGCTTGTTAGGATACGAGCAGTACTTC.

The chain carries TRBV28 and TRBJ1-1, with D hard to call. Germline V gene sequence: CDR1 MDHEN, CDR2 SYDVKM. CDR3 length: 13 residues. V shed 2 bases and J shed 6 bases, with 10 bases lying between them. CDR3 protein: CASSLTASSEAFF. Written as DNA, the CDR3 is TGTGCCAGCAGTTTAACAGCTTCTTCTGAAGCTTTCTTT.

This rearrangement joins TRBV2 to TRBJ2-3; D gene uncertain. In germline, CDR1 is SNHLY, CDR2 FYNNEI. The CDR3 contains 13 residues. V gave up 2 bases and J gave up 6 bases, with 9 bases separating them. Here the CDR3 DNA reads TGTGCCAGCAGTGAATTTTGGACGGATACGCAGTATTTT. Translating it yields CASSEFWTDTQYF.

V is TRBV7-9 and J is TRBJ1-2; D possibly corresponds to TRBD1 (5 bases). Per the germline V gene, CDR1 is SEHNR and CDR2 is FQNEAQ (reference sequence). The CDR3 runs 14 residues. V was shortened by 5 bases and J by 8 bases, with 18 bases between the two germline ends. The CDR3 loop reads CASSNQNQGSGYTF. The CDR3 nucleotides read TGTGCCAGCAGCAACCAGAATCAGGGTTCGGGCTACACCTTC.

The CDR3 nucleotides read TGTGCCAGCAGCGGACAGGGGGGAGACAATGAGCAGTTCTTC. Protein: CASSGQGGDNEQFF. The rearrangement links TRBV2 to TRBJ2-1, with 10 bases matching TRBD1. Unmatched junction bases numbered 4, after V lost 6 bases and J lost 5 bases. Germline V CDR1 and CDR2: SNHLY, FYNNEI. The length of the CDR3 is 14 residues.

In this sample, this clone turned up once. The rearrangement links TRBV19 to TRBJ2-4; 10 bases are shared with TRBD1. Germline V gene sequence: CDR1 LNHDA, CDR2 SQIVND (reference sequence). Losses at the gene ends were 3 bases for V and 7 bases for J; bases not matched to a gene: 3. The CDR3 length is 14 residues. CDR3 sequence reads: CASSMPGQGNIQYF. Here the CDR3 DNA reads TGTGCCAGTAGTATGCCGGGACAGGGGAACATTCAGTACTTC.

This clone was seen a few times. The V and J genes are TRBV5-5 and TRBJ1-5; no definite D call. CDR3 length: 12 residues. Trimming pared 4 bases from V and 4 bases from J, leaving 6 bases between. The germline V gene has CDR1 SGHKS and CDR2 YYEKEE (reference sequence). The CDR3 spells CASSLLNQPQHF. Here the CDR3 DNA reads TGTGCCAGCAGCCTTCTTAATCAGCCCCAGCATTTT.

The chain couples TRBV5-1 to TRBJ2-3, with D possibly matching TRBD2 (6 bases). Germline V gives CDR1 SGHRS, CDR2 YFSETQ. This CDR3 has 14 residues. Deletions cut 2 bases from V and 3 bases from J, with 10 bases between. CDR3 sequence: CASSFLARTDTQYF. Written as DNA, the CDR3 is TGCGCCAGCAGCTTCCTAGCGAGGACAGATACGCAGTATTTT. Full variable domain (rest looked up from reference TRBV5-1 and TRBJ2-3): KAGVTQTPRYLIKTRGQQVTLSCSPISGHRSVSWYQQTPGQGLQFLFEYFSETQRNKGNFPGRFSGRQFSNSRSEMNVSTLELGDSALYLCASSFLARTDTQYFGPGTRLTVL.

The chain couples TRBV19 to TRBJ2-3, with 14 bases matching TRBD2. With V trimmed by 6 bases and J by 1 base, 9 bases remained unmatched. Germline V gene lookup returns CDR1 LNHDA and CDR2 SQIVND (reference sequence). The CDR3 has 18 amino acids. The CDR3 DNA is TGTGCCAGTAGCAAGACTAGCGGGAGGGCCCCCGGCACAGATACGCAGTATTTT. Protein product: CASSKTSGRAPGTDTQYF.

The genes are TRBV19 and TRBJ1-5; no reliable D call. This CDR3 has 13 residues. Trimming left V 3 bases short and J 7 bases short, with 10 bases between. The germline V gene has CDR1 LNHDA and CDR2 SQIVND (reference sequence). CDR3 bases: TGTGCCAGTAGTATTAGCGATCGACAGCCCCAGCATTTT. This translates into CASSISDRQPQHF.

This clone occurred a few times. This sequence joins TRBV19 and TRBJ2-7; D might be TRBD1 or TRBD2, each matching 5 bases. The ends were cut back, 8 bases at V and 0 bases at J, with 20 bases in the middle. Per germline, CDR1 LNHDA and CDR2 SQIVND (reference sequence). There are 16 residues in the CDR3. CDR3 amino acids: CASSPGQGFISYEQYF. For the CDR3, the DNA is TGTGCCAGTTCACCGGGGCAGGGTTTCATCTCCTACGAGCAGTACTTC.

This chain links TRBV28 with TRBJ2-2; TRBD1 matches 9 bases. CDR1 MDHEN and CDR2 SYDVKM come from the germline V gene. Germline trimming cut 1 base from V and 9 bases from J; bases unmatched to any gene: 9. The CDR3 extends over 16 amino acids. The CDR3 region is CASSLSIQGARRELFF. In DNA, the CDR3 is TGTGCCAGCAGTTTATCCATACAGGGGGCGCGTAGGGAGCTGTTTTTT. Full variable domain (missing parts from reference TRBV28 and TRBJ2-2): DVKVTQSSRYLVKRTGEKVFLECVQDMDHENMFWYRQDPGLGLRLIYFSYDVKMKEKGDIPEGYSVSREKKERFSLILESASTNQTSMYLCASSLSIQGARRELFFGEGSRLTVL.

This clone showed up just once. This chain links TRBV21-1 with TRBJ1-3. TRBV21-1 is a pseudogene. This CDR3 spans 16 amino acids. CDR3 DNA sequence: TGTGCCAGCAGCAAATATGGCCGGCGCTCTGGAAACACCATATATTTT. This encodes CASSKYGRRSGNTIYF.

Comments on this clone: Other DNA sequences within the sample encode an identical CDR3. The chain links TRBV5-1 to TRBJ2-2; 9 bases match TRBD1. The CDR3 has 15 residues. The trim removed 2 bases at V and 3 bases at J, leaving 2 bases unmatched. Germline V gives CDR1 SGHRS, CDR2 YFSETQ. The CDR3 DNA sequence: TGCGCCAGCAGCTTACAGGGGGCGGACACCGGGGAGCTGTTTTTT. This translates into CASSLQGADTGELFF.

The chain uses TRBV28 and TRBJ1-4; TRBD1 aligns across 11 bases. The CDR3 is made up of 17 amino acids. Looked up from germline, CDR1 is MDHEN and CDR2 is SYDVKM. Germline trimming cut 7 bases from V and 6 bases from J; bases unmatched to any gene: 13. The CDR3 coding sequence is TGTGCCAGCAAAGGGACAGGGGGGATACGTCGTCATGAAAAACTGTTTTTT. Its translation is CASKGTGGIRRHEKLFF.

V gene TRBV7-9 combines with J gene TRBJ2-2, with D possibly TRBD2 on 6 matching bases. Deletions cut 2 bases from V and 3 bases from J, with 22 bases between. This CDR3 comprises 19 residues. The germline V gene encodes CDR1 SEHNR and CDR2 FQNEAQ (reference sequence). CDR3 protein: CASSLLPLRGRRDTGELFF. DNA of the CDR3: TGTGCCAGCAGCTTACTACCCCTTCGGGGGAGGAGGGACACCGGGGAGCTGTTTTTT.

V is TRBV14 and J is TRBJ1-3, with a weak D call TRBD1 (6 bases). Looked up from germline, CDR1 is SGHDN and CDR2 is FVKESK. The CDR3 extends over 18 amino acids. With 0 bases removed from V and 0 bases from J, the gap between germline ends came to 15 bases. Here the CDR3 DNA reads TGTGCCAGCAGCCAAGATTGGAGGGGGACGAGCTCTGGAAACACCATATATTTT. Amino acids: CASSQDWRGTSSGNTIYF. The complete variable domain, with remaining parts taken from reference TRBV14 and TRBJ1-3, reads EAGVTQFPSHSVIEKGQTVTLRCDPISGHDNLYWYRRVMGKEIKFLLHFVKESKQDESGMPNNRFLAERTGGTYSTLKVQPAELEDSGVYFCASSQDWRGTSSGNTIYFGEGSWLTVV.

This chain joins TRBV5-6 and TRBJ2-5, with D uncertain. Germline lookup yields CDR1 SGHDT and CDR2 YYEEEE. CDR3 length: 15 residues. The germline V and J ends were trimmed by 1 base and 0 bases, with 10 bases remaining between them. The CDR3 sequence is CASSLRRPNQETQYF. CDR3 bases: TGTGCCAGCAGCTTGCGAAGGCCTAACCAAGAGACCCAGTACTTC. Variable domain in full (rest from reference TRBV5-6 and TRBJ2-5): DAGVTQSPTHLIKTRGQQVTLRCSPKSGHDTVSWYQQALGQGPQFIFQYYEEEERQRGNFPDRFSGHQFPNYSSELNVNALLLGDSALYLCASSLRRPNQETQYFGPGTRLLVL.